The present T cell receptor (beta chain) was sequenced within a study of T cell responses to AZD1222 COVID-19 vaccine. About this clone: Its antigen is undetermined.

Germline V gives CDR1 MGHRA, CDR2 YSYEKL. Trimming took 1 base from V and 4 from J, leaving 8 bases between them. There are 14 residues in the CDR3. Pooled in the analysis were second doses at about 4 or about 12 weeks. Study outcomes and limitations: It was only after the peak T cell response that any repertoires were sampled. Donors in the cohort were predominantly white British and more often female, and clonal diversity was possibly underestimated. Compared with day 0, the breadth and depth of the Spike-specific TCR repertoire rose significantly after two doses of AZD1222.

TCRdb keeps only in-frame clones here, not all; method: immunoSEQ multiplex PCR. The sample includes approximately 82,000 clones, about 90% of them seen just once. This clonotype was sampled from an adult who received the AZD1222 COVID-19 vaccine. Sequencing used peripheral blood, obtained 28 days after the second AZD1222 dose. V usage is TRBV4-1 and J usage is TRBJ1-5; no reliable D call. CDR3 in DNA: TGCGCCAGCAGCCAAGTTTTCGTGAATCAGCCCCAGCATTTT. Encoded protein: CASSQVFVNQPQHF.